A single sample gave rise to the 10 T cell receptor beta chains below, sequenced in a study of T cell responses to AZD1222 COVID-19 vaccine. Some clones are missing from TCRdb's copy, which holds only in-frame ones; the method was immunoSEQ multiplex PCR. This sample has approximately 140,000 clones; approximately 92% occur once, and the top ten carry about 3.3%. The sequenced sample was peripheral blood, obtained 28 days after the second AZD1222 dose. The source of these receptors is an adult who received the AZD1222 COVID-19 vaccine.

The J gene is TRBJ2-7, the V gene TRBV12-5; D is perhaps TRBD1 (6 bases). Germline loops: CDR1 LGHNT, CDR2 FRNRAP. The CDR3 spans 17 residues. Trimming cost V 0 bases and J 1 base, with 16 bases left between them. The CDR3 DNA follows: TGTGCTAGTGGTTTGGTAGTGGGCAGGGGATCTTCCTACGAGCAGTACTTC. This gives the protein CASGLVVGRGSSYEQYF.

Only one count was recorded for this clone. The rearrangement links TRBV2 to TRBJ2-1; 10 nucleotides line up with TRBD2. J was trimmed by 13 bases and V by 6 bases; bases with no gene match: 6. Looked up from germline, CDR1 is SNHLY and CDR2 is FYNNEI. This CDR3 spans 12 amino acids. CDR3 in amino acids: CASRDSGRRQFF. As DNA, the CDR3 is TGTGCCAGCAGGGATAGCGGGAGGAGACAGTTCTTC.

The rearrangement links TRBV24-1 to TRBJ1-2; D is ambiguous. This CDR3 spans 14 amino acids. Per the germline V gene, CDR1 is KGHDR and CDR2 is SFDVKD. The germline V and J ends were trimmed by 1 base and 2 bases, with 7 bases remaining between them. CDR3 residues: CATSDFGRNYGYTF. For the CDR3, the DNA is TGTGCCACCAGTGATTTCGGACGGAACTATGGCTACACCTTC.

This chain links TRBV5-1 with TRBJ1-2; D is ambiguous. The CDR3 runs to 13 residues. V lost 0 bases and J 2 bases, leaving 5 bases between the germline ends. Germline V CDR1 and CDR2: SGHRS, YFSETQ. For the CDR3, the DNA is TGCGCCAGCAGCTTGGGAGGGAACTATGGCTACACCTTC. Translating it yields CASSLGGNYGYTF.

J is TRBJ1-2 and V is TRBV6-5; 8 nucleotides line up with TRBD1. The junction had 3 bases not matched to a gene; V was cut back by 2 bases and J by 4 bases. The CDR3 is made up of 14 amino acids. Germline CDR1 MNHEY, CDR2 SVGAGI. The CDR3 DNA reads TGTGCCAGCAGTTACGGACAGGGTCGCTATGGCTACACCTTC. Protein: CASSYGQGRYGYTF.

CDR3 sequence (DNA): TGTGCCAGCAGCGGCAGCCTTACAACTAATGAAAAACTGTTTTTT. This sequence encodes CASSGSLTTNEKLFF. The V call is TRBV6-5, the J call TRBJ1-4, with no clear D. Germline CDR1 is MNHEY and CDR2 is SVGAGI. Trimming shortened V by 6 bases and J by 0 bases, and 11 bases separated the two germline ends. The CDR3 sequence is 15 residues long.

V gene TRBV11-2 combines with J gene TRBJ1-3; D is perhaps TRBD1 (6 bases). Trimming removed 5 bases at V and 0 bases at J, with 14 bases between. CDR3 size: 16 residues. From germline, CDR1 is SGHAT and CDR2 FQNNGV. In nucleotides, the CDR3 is TGTGCCAGCAGCAAAAATACAGGGCACTCTGGAAACACCATATATTTT. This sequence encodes CASSKNTGHSGNTIYF.

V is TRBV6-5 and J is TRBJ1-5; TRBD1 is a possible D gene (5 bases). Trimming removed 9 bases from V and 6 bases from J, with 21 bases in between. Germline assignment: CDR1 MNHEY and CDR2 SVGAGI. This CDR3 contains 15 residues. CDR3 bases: TGTGCCAGTCGGCCCGGGGCACGGTTTAGTCAGCCCCAGCATTTT. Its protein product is CASRPGARFSQPQHF.

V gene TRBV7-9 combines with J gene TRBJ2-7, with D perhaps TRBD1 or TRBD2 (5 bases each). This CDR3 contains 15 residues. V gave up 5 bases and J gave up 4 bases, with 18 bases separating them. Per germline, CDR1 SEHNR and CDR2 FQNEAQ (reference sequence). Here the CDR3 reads CASSGRDGWVYEQYF. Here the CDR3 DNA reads TGTGCCAGCAGCGGCCGGGACGGGTGGGTTTACGAGCAGTACTTC.

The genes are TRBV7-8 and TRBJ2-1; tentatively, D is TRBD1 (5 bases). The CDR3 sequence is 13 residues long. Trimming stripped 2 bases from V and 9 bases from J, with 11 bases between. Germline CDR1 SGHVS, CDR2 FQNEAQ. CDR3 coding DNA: TGTGCCAGCAGCTTACAGGGTGCTGTTGAGCAGTTCTTC. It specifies CASSLQGAVEQFF. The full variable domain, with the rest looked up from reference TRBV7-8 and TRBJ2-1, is GAGVSQSPRYKVAKRGQDVALRCDPISGHVSLFWYQQALGQGPEFLTYFQNEAQLDKSGLPSDRFFAERPEGSVSTLKIQRTQQEDSAVYLCASSLQGAVEQFFGPGTRLTVL.